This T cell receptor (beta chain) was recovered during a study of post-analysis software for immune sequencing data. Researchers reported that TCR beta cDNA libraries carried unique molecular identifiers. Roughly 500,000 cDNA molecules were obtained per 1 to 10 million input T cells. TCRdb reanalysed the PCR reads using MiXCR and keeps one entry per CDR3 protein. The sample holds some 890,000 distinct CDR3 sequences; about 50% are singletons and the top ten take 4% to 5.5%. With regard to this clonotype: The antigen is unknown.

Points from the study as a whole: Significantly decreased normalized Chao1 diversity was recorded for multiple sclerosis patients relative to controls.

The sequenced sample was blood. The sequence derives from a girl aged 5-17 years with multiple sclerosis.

The CDR3 nucleotides read TGCGCCAGCAGCTTGGGAGGGAGTAGCGGGAGTACAGATACGCAGTATTTT. Its translation: CASSLGGSSGSTDTQYF. The rearrangement joins TRBV5-1 to TRBJ2-3; 9 bases align to TRBD2. V lost 0 bases, J lost 3 bases, and 8 bases stayed unmatched. The CDR3 has 17 residues. Germline V gene lookup returns CDR1 SGHRS and CDR2 YFSETQ.